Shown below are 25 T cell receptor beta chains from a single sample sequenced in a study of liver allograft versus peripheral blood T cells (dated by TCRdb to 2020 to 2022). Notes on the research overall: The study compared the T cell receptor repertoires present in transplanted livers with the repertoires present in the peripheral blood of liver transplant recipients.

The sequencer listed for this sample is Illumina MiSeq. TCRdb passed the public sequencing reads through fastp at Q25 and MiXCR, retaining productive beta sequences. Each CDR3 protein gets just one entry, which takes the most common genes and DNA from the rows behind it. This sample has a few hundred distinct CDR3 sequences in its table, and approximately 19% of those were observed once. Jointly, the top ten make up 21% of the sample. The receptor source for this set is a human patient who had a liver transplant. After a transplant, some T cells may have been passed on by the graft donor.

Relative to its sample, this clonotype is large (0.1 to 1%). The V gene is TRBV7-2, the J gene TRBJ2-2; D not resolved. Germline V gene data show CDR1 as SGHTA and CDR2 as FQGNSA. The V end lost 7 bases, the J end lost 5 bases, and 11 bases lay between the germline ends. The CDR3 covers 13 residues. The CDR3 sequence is CASKAGPTGELFF. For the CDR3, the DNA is TGTGCCAGCAAGGCAGGACCAACCGGGGAGCTGTTTTTT.

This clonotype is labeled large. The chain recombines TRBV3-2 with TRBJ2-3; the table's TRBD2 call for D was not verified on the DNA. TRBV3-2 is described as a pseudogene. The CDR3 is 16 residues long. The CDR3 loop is CASKGSGGASTDTQYF. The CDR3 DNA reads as TGTGCCAGCAAGGGGAGCGGGGGGGCGAGCACAGATACGCAGTATTTT.

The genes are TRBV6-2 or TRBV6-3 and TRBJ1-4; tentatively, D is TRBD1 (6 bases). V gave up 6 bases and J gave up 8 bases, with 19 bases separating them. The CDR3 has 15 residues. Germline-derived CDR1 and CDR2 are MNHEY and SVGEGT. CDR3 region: CASSDTDREGEKLFF. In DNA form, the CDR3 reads TGTGCCAGCAGCGACACGGACAGAGAGGGCGAAAAACTGTTTTTT.

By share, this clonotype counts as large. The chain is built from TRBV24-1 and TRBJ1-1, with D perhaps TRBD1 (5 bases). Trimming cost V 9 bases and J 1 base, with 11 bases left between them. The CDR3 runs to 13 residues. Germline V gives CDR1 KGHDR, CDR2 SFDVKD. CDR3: CATSWGPNTEAFF. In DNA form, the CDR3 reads TGTGCCACCTCATGGGGACCGAACACTGAAGCTTTCTTT.

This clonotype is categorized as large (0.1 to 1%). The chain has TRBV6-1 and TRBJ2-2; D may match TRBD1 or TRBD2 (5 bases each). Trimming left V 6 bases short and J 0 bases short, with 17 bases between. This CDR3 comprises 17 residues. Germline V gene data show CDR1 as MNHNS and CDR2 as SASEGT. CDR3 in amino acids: CASRPPGTTANTGELFF. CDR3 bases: TGTGCCAGCAGGCCACCCGGGACCACCGCGAACACCGGGGAGCTGTTTTTT.

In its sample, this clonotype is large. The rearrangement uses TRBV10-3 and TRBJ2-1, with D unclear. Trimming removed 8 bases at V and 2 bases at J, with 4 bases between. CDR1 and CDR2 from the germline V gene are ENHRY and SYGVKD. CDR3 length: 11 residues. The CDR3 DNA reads TGTGCCATCGGGCCCTACAATGAGCAGTTCTTC. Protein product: CAIGPYNEQFF.

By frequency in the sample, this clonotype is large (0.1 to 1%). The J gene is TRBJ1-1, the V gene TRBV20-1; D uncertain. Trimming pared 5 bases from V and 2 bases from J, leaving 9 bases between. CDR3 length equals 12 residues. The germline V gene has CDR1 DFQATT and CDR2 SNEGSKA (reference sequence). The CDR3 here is CSASPRNTEAFF. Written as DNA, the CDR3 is TGCAGTGCTTCCCCGAGAAACACTGAAGCTTTCTTT.

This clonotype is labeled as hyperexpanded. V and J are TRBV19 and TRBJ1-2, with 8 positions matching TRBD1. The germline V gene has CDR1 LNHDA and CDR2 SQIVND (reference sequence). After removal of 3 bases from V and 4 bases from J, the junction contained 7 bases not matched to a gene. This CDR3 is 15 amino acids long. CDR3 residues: CASSISGQGIYGYTF. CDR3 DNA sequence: TGTGCCAGTAGTATTAGCGGACAGGGCATCTATGGCTACACCTTC.

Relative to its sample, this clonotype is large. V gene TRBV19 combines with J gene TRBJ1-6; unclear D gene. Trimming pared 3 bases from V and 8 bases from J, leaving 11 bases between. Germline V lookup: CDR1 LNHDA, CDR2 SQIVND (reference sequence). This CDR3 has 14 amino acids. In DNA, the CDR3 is TGTGCCAGTAGTATTATCCAAAAGGATTCACCCCTCCACTTT. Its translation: CASSIIQKDSPLHF.

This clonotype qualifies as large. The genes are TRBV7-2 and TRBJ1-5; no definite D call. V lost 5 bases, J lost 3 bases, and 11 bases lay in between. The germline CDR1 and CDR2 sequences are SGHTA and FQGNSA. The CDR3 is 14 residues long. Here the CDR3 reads CASSPGRINQPQHF. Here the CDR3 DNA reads TGTGCCAGCAGCCCCGGGCGGATCAATCAGCCCCAGCATTTT.

The CDR3 bases are TGCGCCAGCAGCCAAGGAAAGGGCAGGGATAATTCACCCCTCCACTTT. Protein: CASSQGKGRDNSPLHF. The J gene is TRBJ1-6, the V gene TRBV4-1, with a weak D call TRBD1 (5 bases). In germline, CDR1 is MGHRA, CDR2 YSYEKL. Trimming stripped 1 base from V and 5 bases from J, with 12 bases between. The CDR3 extends over 16 amino acids.

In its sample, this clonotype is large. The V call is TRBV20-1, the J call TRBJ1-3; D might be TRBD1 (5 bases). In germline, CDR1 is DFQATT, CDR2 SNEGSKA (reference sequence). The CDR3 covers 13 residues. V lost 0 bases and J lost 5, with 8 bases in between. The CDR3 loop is CSARDRGRNTIYF. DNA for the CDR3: TGCAGTGCTAGAGATCGGGGGAGAAACACCATATATTTT.

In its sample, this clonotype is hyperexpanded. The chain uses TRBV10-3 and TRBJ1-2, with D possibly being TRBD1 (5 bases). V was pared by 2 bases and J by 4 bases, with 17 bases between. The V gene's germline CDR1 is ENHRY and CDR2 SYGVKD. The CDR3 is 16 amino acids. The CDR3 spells CAISEPFTMGTYGYTF. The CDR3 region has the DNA TGTGCCATCAGTGAGCCCTTCACAATGGGGACCTATGGCTACACCTTC.

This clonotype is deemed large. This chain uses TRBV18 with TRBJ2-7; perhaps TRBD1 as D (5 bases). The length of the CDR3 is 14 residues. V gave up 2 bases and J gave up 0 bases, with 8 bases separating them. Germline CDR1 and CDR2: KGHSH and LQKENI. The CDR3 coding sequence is TGTGCCAGCTCACCAGACAGAAGCTCCTACGAGCAGTACTTC. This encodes CASSPDRSSYEQYF.

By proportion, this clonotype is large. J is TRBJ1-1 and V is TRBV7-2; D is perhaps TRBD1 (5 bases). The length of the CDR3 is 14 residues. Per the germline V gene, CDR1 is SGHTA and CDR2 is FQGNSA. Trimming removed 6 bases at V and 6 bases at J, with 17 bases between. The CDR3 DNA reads TGTGCCAGCAGTCGCGAAGCAGGGAAGGCTGAAGCTTTCTTT. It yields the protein CASSREAGKAEAFF.

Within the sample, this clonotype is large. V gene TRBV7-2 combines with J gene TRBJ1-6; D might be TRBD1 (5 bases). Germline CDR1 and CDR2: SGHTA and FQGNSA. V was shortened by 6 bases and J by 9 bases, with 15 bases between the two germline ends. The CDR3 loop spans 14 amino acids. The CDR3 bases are TGTGCCAGCAGGCTTAGGGTTCAGGGTTCACCCCTCCACTTT. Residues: CASRLRVQGSPLHF.

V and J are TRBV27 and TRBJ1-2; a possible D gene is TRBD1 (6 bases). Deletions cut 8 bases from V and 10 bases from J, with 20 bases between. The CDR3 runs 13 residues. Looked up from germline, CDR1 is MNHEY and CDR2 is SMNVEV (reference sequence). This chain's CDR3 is CASGPRDNPIYTF. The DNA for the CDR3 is TGTGCCAGCGGCCCCCGGGACAACCCTATCTACACCTTC.

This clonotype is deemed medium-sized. CDR3 nucleotides: TGCAGTGCTAGGAAGACTGACAGTGAAGCTTTCTTT. This codes for CSARKTDSEAFF. The J gene is TRBJ1-1, the V gene TRBV20-1; perhaps TRBD1 as D (5 bases). The CDR3 sequence is 12 residues long. Trimming took 3 bases from V and 7 from J, leaving 12 bases between them. Germline V CDR1 and CDR2: DFQATT, SNEGSKA (reference sequence).

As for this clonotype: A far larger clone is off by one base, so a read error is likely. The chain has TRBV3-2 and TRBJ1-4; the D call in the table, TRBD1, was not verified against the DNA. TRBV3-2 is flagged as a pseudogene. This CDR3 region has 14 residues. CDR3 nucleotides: TGTGCCAGCAGCCAATCGCCGGGAAGTGAAAAACTGTTTTTT. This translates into CASSQSPGSEKLFF.

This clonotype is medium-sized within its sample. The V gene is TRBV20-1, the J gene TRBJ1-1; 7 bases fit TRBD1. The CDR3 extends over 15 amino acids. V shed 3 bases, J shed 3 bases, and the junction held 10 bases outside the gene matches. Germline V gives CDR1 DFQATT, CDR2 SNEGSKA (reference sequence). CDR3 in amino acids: CSARVLDRADTEAFF. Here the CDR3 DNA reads TGCAGTGCTAGGGTACTCGACAGGGCGGACACTGAAGCTTTCTTT.

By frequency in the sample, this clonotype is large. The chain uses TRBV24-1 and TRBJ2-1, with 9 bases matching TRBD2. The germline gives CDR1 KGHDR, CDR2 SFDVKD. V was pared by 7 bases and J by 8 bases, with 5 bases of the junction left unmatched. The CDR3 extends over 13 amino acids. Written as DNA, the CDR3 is TGTGCCACCAGATCTGCGGGGGGGGATGAGCAGTTCTTC. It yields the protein CATRSAGGDEQFF.

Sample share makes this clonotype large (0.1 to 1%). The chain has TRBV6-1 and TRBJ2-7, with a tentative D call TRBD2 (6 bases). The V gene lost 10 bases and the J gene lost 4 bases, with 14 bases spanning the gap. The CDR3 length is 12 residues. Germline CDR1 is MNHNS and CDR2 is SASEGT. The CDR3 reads CAILMGGYEQYF. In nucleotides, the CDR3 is TGTGCCATCCTGATGGGGGGATACGAGCAGTACTTC.

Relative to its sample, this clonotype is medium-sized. CDR3 amino acids: CASSEGQVNEKLFF. CDR3 nucleotides: TGCGCCAGCAGTGAGGGACAGGTTAATGAAAAACTGTTTTTT. The rearrangement links TRBV10-2 to TRBJ1-4; 7 nucleotides match TRBD1. There are 14 residues in the CDR3. The J segment lost 4 bases and the V segment lost 2 bases, leaving 1 base of the junction unmatched. Germline values: CDR1 WSHSY, CDR2 SAAADI.

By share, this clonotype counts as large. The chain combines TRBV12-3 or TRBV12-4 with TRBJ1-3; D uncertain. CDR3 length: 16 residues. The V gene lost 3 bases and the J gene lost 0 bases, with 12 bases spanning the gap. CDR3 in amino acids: CASSFGRPSSGNTIYF. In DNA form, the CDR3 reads TGTGCCAGCAGTTTCGGCAGGCCTAGCTCTGGAAACACCATATATTTT.

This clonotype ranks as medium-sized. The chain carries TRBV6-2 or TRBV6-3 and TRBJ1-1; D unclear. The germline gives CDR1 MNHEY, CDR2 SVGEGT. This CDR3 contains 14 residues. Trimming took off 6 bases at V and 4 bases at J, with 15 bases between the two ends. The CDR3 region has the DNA TGTGCCAGCAGCCCTAAAGGGTTGGCCACTGAAGCTTTCTTT. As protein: CASSPKGLATEAFF.